The 15 T cell receptor beta chains in this list originate from one sample, sequenced in a study of graft-versus-host responses after intestinal transplantation. Their antigen targets remain unknown. Here immunoSEQ multiplex PCR was the method, and the copy in TCRdb shows in-frame clones only, minus some. The table shows tens of thousands of clones, with approximately 95% occurring only once. The input for sequencing was unstimulated CD8+ T cells sorted from spleen or lymph node cells, taken before transplant. These receptors were obtained from a human donor who was the organ donor for an intestinal transplant.

The chain employs TRBV6-1 and TRBJ2-3; TRBD2 matches 8 bases. There are 16 residues in the CDR3. Germline CDR1 MNHNS, CDR2 SASEGT. V gave up 3 bases and J gave up 4 bases; unmatched junction bases: 9. CDR3 residues: CASSDLRGAYADTQYF. In DNA form, the CDR3 reads TGTGCCAGCAGTGACCTGCGGGGGGCCTACGCAGATACGCAGTATTTT.

The table lists this clone with a count of one. The chain links TRBV7-9 to TRBJ2-5; TRBD1 aligns across 12 bases. V trimming: 5 bases; J trimming: 9 bases; junction bases outside the gene matches: 13. The CDR3 spans 16 residues. The V gene's germline CDR1 is SEHNR and CDR2 FQNEAQ (reference sequence). CDR3 DNA sequence: TGTGCCAGCAGCGCCGGGACAGGGGGCCCACCAAGGGCCCAGTACTTC. Protein sequence: CASSAGTGGPPRAQYF.

V gene TRBV19 combines with J gene TRBJ2-3; TRBD2 agrees at 10 bases. The germline CDR1 and CDR2 sequences are LNHDA and SQIVND (reference sequence). This CDR3 comprises 19 residues. V dropped 7 bases and J dropped 1; count of bases not matched to a gene: 17. The CDR3, as DNA: TGTGCCAGTACGGGTCCTAGCGGGGGCCCTCCCCCCGGCACAGATACGCAGTATTTT. It is translated as CASTGPSGGPPPGTDTQYF.

The rearrangement joins TRBV6-1 to TRBJ2-7, with TRBD1 matching over 11 bases. V trimming: 5 bases; J trimming: 4 bases; junction bases outside the gene matches: 4. This CDR3 has 14 residues. The germline V gene encodes CDR1 MNHNS and CDR2 SASEGT. CDR3 in amino acids: CASSWDRGIYEQYF. The CDR3 coding sequence is TGTGCCAGCAGTTGGGACAGGGGGATTTACGAGCAGTACTTC.

The J gene is TRBJ2-5, the V gene TRBV7-6; 12 nucleotides agree with TRBD2. The CDR3 length is 16 residues. CDR1 and CDR2 (germline): SGHVS, FNYEAQ. V gave up 5 bases and J gave up 1 base; unmatched junction bases: 5. The chain's CDR3 is CASSDWTSGAQETQYF. CDR3 DNA: TGTGCCAGCAGCGACTGGACTAGCGGGGCCCAAGAGACCCAGTACTTC.

This clone was seen only once. J is TRBJ2-1 and V is TRBV5-6; D possibly uses TRBD1 or TRBD2 (7 bases each). Trimming pared 4 bases from V and 8 bases from J, leaving 16 bases between. From germline, CDR1 is SGHDT and CDR2 YYEEEE. The CDR3 is 14 residues long. The CDR3 loop is CASSPRGTVYEQFF. The CDR3 nucleotides read TGTGCCAGCAGCCCGCGGGGGACAGTTTATGAGCAGTTCTTC.

The rearrangement joins TRBV15 to TRBJ2-3, with D perhaps matching TRBD1 (6 bases). CDR1 LNHNV and CDR2 YYDKDF come from the germline V gene (reference sequence). Trimming removed 0 bases from V and 5 bases from J, with 15 bases in between. The CDR3 spans 16 residues. The CDR3 coding sequence is TGTGCCACCAGCAGAGATTCCCCCCAGGGGCTAGATACGCAGTATTTT. Protein: CATSRDSPQGLDTQYF. The full variable domain, completed using reference TRBV15 and TRBJ2-3, is DAMVIQNPRYQVTQFGKPVTLSCSQTLNHNVMYWYQQKSSQAPKLLFHYYDKDFNNEADTPDNFQSRRPNTSFCFLDIRSPGLGDTAMYLCATSRDSPQGLDTQYFGPGTRLTVL.

This rearrangement joins TRBV2 to TRBJ1-1; the D gene is possibly TRBD1 (6 bases). Trimming took off 6 bases at V and 6 bases at J, with 14 bases between the two ends. This CDR3 comprises 13 residues. CDR1 and CDR2 (germline): SNHLY, FYNNEI. The CDR3 loop is CASSSGGRPEAFF. The CDR3, as DNA: TGTGCCAGCAGCAGCGGGGGGCGCCCTGAAGCTTTCTTT.

This rearrangement joins TRBV6-5 to TRBJ2-7, with 12 nucleotides matching TRBD2. Germline CDR1 MNHEY, CDR2 SVGAGI. The V segment lost 2 bases and the J segment 3 bases; nucleotides outside the gene matches: 5. The CDR3 loop spans 16 amino acids. The CDR3 DNA reads as TGTGCCAGCAGTTACCCCCGACTAGCGGGGGACTACGAGCAGTACTTC. Amino acid sequence: CASSYPRLAGDYEQYF.

This chain links TRBV6-5 with TRBJ1-2; D remains unclear. V was trimmed by 2 bases and J by 7 bases, leaving 17 bases between them. CDR1 is MNHEY and CDR2 is SVGAGI in the germline V gene. The CDR3 runs 15 residues. The CDR3 DNA follows: TGTGCCAGCAGTTACCTAGGAGCCGTCAGCTTTGGCTACACCTTC. It yields the protein CASSYLGAVSFGYTF.

This rearrangement joins TRBV6-1 to TRBJ1-4; D not resolved. Germline assignment: CDR1 MNHNS and CDR2 SASEGT. V was shortened by 5 bases and J by 8 bases, with 6 bases between the two germline ends. This CDR3 contains 11 residues. The CDR3 is CASSYAEKLFF. In DNA form, the CDR3 reads TGTGCCAGCAGTTACGCCGAAAAACTGTTTTTT.

The rearrangement joins TRBV6-5 to TRBJ1-3; the D gene is possibly TRBD1 (5 bases). Germline CDR1 is MNHEY and CDR2 is SVGAGI. Trimming removed 3 bases at V and 14 bases at J, with 11 bases between. The CDR3 is 11 amino acids. CDR3 loop: CASSYGGPLYF. CDR3 DNA: TGTGCCAGCAGTTATGGGGGTCCCCTATATTTT.

The rearrangement uses TRBV6-5 and TRBJ2-1; D possibly matches TRBD1 or TRBD2 (6 bases each). CDR1 MNHEY and CDR2 SVGAGI come from the germline V gene. CDR3 length: 14 amino acids. Trimming stripped 8 bases from V and 6 bases from J, with 17 bases between. CDR3 DNA sequence: TGTGCCAGCGGCTGGACGGGGGCCTTCAATGAGCAGTTCTTC. As protein: CASGWTGAFNEQFF.

The CDR3 is CASSVGSGTIIYEQYF. CDR3 DNA: TGTGCCAGCAGCGTAGGCTCCGGGACTATTATCTACGAGCAGTACTTC. The chain combines TRBV9 with TRBJ2-7; 7 bases line up with TRBD2. J gave up 3 bases and V 0 bases, and 9 bases lay outside the gene matches. In germline, CDR1 is SGDLS, CDR2 YYNGEE. This CDR3 comprises 16 residues.

The chain couples TRBV19 to TRBJ1-6; D unclear. This CDR3 has 13 residues. The V end was cut by 7 bases, the J end by 9 bases, with 13 bases between. Germline CDR1 is LNHDA and CDR2 is SQIVND (reference sequence). CDR3 bases: TGTGCCAGTACCGTTGGGGTCGCTTCACCCCTCCACTTT. Translation gives CASTVGVASPLHF.